This TCR beta chain was identified during a study of blood T cells in healthy people across ages (dated by TCRdb to the mid-2010s). About the investigation overall: In model experiments, template switching captured about one uniquely barcoded TCR beta cDNA molecule for every two T cells. Using the same blood draw, the study looked at two additional independent replicas of 1 million unique cDNA reads for two donors, one aged 18 to 30 and the other aged 80 or older. Age-related changes in TCR beta repertoire diversity were measured in the study by deep sequencing normalized with unique cDNA molecular identifiers. The donors were divided into four age groups: young (average approximately 17 years), middle-aged (under 40), aged (roughly 60) and long-lived (roughly 82).

This clonotype came up a few times. No antigen is known for it. Per-nucleotide qualities are absent, and no much larger clonotype sits a single base away. Donors were roughly 40 systemically healthy Caucasian individuals from Russia aged roughly 6 to 90 years. Each donor gave 9 to 10 milliliters of peripheral blood, collected into EDTA-treated Vacutainer tubes. Ficoll-Paque density-gradient centrifugation was used to isolate PBMCs, with at least 7 million per sample. Trizol reagent was used to extract total RNA from the PBMCs, yielding at least 5.5 micrograms per sample. Naive CD45RAhigh/CD27high T cell percentages were measured by flow cytometry on a PBMC aliquot from every donor. Libraries were made using 5' RACE. Instrument on record: Illumina HiSeq 2500. The second PCR ran for roughly 6 to 11 cycles and used a J-beta primer mix along with a sample-barcoded 5' primer. Each TCR beta cDNA molecule received a unique molecular identifier from a template-switch 5' adaptor carrying 12 random nucleotides. At least 2.5 million CDR3-containing paired-end reads were obtained from each sample. The Mint cDNA synthesis kit, primed by a TRBC-specific oligonucleotide, was used to synthesize first-strand cDNA from all RNA. After uracil-DNA glycosylase treatment, a first 18-cycle PCR used universal primers M1SS and BC2_uni_R on all cDNA. The source study handled its data this way. Each sample was normalized by randomly selecting 1 million high-quality reads, each carrying a distinct molecular identifier. Instead of being binned into consensus sequences, reads with shared molecular identifiers were discarded. MiTCR, with a Q25 quality threshold and the strictest error-elimination algorithm, was used for CDR3 identification, clonotype clustering and error correction. A nonparametric unseen species model with Euler transformation was used to estimate a lower bound on total TCR beta diversity. TCRdb passed the public sequencing reads through fastp at Q25 and MiXCR, retaining productive beta sequences. Each entry is one CDR3 protein sequence, shown with its most common DNA and genes. These V and J calls originate from TCRdb's pipeline instead of the authors' own analysis. This sample lists fewer than 1,200,000 distinct CDR3 sequences; under 30% were detected once. The top ten constitute around 0.75% of the sample.

Study-wide conclusions, independent of this receptor: As age increased, observed TCR beta diversity per million T cells dropped in a roughly linear way, and a significant reduction was already evident by age 40. Total diversity estimates from one million sequenced T cells were considered lower bounds and underestimates. The long-lived group showed more naive CD4+ T cells, fewer expanded clones and increased TCR diversity than the aged group, suggesting age selection. The CMV infection status of donors was not known, potentially confounding age-related changes in expanded clonotypes. Since profiling was done on bulk unsorted PBMCs, naive and antigen-experienced compartments could not be conclusively compared. The percentage of naive T cells measured by flow cytometry correlated strongly with observed TCR beta diversity.

These records were also assigned to another study, of T cells of mothers and their children. From the second report: Donors were nine systemically healthy Caucasian individuals: three mothers and their six children. cDNA synthesis used all of the extracted RNA, with roughly 1.5 ug of RNA in each 15 ul reaction. In the second PCR, the M1S primer added sample barcodes and 2-4 random nucleotides. Over 10 million TCR beta CDR3 reads came from each mother, compared with about 3 million reads from each child. In both related and unrelated pairs, thymic selection shapes the output of TCR recombination in a similar way, with inherited differences having only a minor effect. Normalized repertoire overlap was always found to be slightly, but never significantly, higher in related mother-child pairs than in unrelated mother-child pairs. Persistent microchimeric T cell clones were not detected, at a sensitivity of approximately 98 clones per million clonotypes. In the study, deep NGS was used to compare the TCR beta repertoires of mothers and children, and features distinguishing related mother-child pairs from unrelated individuals were sought. Mothers averaged about 40 +/- 4 years of age and children averaged around 10 +/- 4 years. After adapters were ligated using NEBNext reagents, the libraries underwent 100+100 nt paired-end sequencing on an Illumina HiSeq 2000. To prevent cross-contamination, the mother and child libraries were prepared one month apart and sequenced in separate runs. Each donor had between about 450,000 and 2,200,000 distinct TCR beta clonotypes identified. Naive TCR beta clonotypes were estimated from low-frequency clonotypes matched to each donor's FACS-determined naive share, without sorting.

The sample comprised blood. The receptor comes from a girl aged 2-10 years in good health.

The sequence in DNA is TGTGCCAGTAGTTTACAGGGAGCGGCTTTCTTT. Its coded protein is CASSLQGAAFF. The rearrangement combines TRBV19 with TRBJ1-1; TRBD1 is perhaps the D gene, given 6 matching bases. V gives up 5 bases and J gives up 11 bases, and the segment between their germline ends measures 12 bases. The CDR3 runs 11 amino acids, cysteine and phenylalanine included. The kept DNA is CDR3 alone, 33 bases in frame from the first base. The germline V gene (reference sequence) sets CDR1 to LNHDA and CDR2 to SQIVND.